These T cell receptor beta chains were read from a single sample in a study of shared clonotypes between healthy human individuals. Clones were sequenced by immunoSEQ multiplex PCR, and TCRdb holds only the in-frame ones, with some missing. The data hold millions of clones, with about 95% observed a single time. The sequenced sample was naive CD4+ T cells sorted from blood. The receptors were gathered from a man between 18 and 35 years old in good health. The CDR3 runs from the conserved cysteine through the conserved F or W. The D gene is left open where the match is weak. Clone size is not always given. Where it is, it says once, few, many or a class for expanded clones.

>TRBV2|14|-|TRBJ2-3|-
TGTGCCAGCAAAGGTAATAGCGGAACAGATACGCAGTATTTT
CASKGNSGTDTQYF
>TRBV6-5|13|-|TRBJ1-2|-
TGTGCCAGCAGAGCAGAACCAAACTATGGCTACACCTTC
CASRAEPNYGYTF
>TRBV6-6|15|TRBD2|TRBJ2-7|-
TGTGCCAGCAACCCCCTAGCGGGAAGCTCCTACGAGCAGTACTTC
CASNPLAGSSYEQYF
>TRBV6-5|15|-|TRBJ2-1|-
TGTGCCAGCAGTCCCGTGGGGGGCTCCTACAATGAGCAGTTCTTC
CASSPVGGSYNEQFF
>TRBV7-2|14|-|TRBJ2-5|-
TGTGCCAGCAGCTCTAAAGCAGGGAGGGAGACCCAGTACTTC
CASSSKAGRETQYF
>TRBV29-1|17|TRBD1|TRBJ1-2|once
TGCAGCGTTGTGCTCCGGGGCACCGGGACAGTTAACTATGGCTACACCTTC
CSVVLRGTGTVNYGYTF
>TRBV6-1|16|-|TRBJ2-6|-
TGTGCCAGCAGTGGGACAGCGTCACCTGGGGCCAACGTCCTGACTTTC
CASSGTASPGANVLTF
>TRBV9|16|-|TRBJ1-3|-
TGTGCCAGCAGCGTCCAACCGATGGCGGCTGGAAACACCATATATTTT
CASSVQPMAAGNTIYF
>TRBV6-5|14|-|TRBJ2-1|-
TGTGCCAGCAGTTCATCCGTTGGGGCCAATGAGCAGTTCTTC
CASSSSVGANEQFF
>TRBV7-7|15|TRBD2|TRBJ2-7|-
TGTGCTAGCAGCCCCTACTCTAGCGGGGTGGGTGAGCAGTACTTC
CASSPYSSGVGEQYF
>TRBV2|13|-|TRBJ1-1|-
TGTGCCAGCAACACACAGGGCGGCACTGAAGCTTTCTTT
CASNTQGGTEAFF
>TRBV6-6|14|TRBD2|TRBJ2-5|-
TGTGCCAGCAGCTCGGGACTAAACCAAGAGACCCAGTACTTC
CASSSGLNQETQYF
>TRBV2|13|-|TRBJ2-7|-
TGTGCCAGCAGTGAAGTCTCCGGGGCGGAGCAGTACTTC
CASSEVSGAEQYF
>TRBV5-1|15|TRBD1|TRBJ1-2|-
TGCGCCAGCAGCTTGGCAGGGGGCGCCGGCTATGGCTACACCTTC
CASSLAGGAGYGYTF
>TRBV19|15|-|TRBJ1-5|-
TGTGCCAGACCTAGACGGCTCTATAGCAATCAGCCCCAGCATTTT
CARPRRLYSNQPQHF
>TRBV10-3|15|TRBD2|TRBJ2-3|-
TGTGCCATCAGCATAGCGGGGGGCCGCACAGATACGCAGTATTTT
CAISIAGGRTDTQYF
>TRBV5-1|15|-|TRBJ2-6|-
TGCGCCAGCAGCCCCGAGGGCTTAGGGGCCAACGTCCTGACTTTC
CASSPEGLGANVLTF
>TRBV5-1|12|-|TRBJ2-5|-
TGCGCCAGCAGTCGGATAGAAGAGACCCAGTACTTC
CASSRIEETQYF
>TRBV4-2|16|TRBD2|TRBJ2-2|-
TGTGCCAGCACCCTCGGGCTAGCGGGACCCACCGGGGAGCTGTTTTTT
CASTLGLAGPTGELFF